The T cell receptor beta chain under discussion was sequenced for a study of Graves' ophthalmopathy and Graves' hyperthyroidism. Having ophthalmopathy, the donors showed moderate-to-severe activity, CAS ≥3 and NOSPECS ≥4, with disease lasting under 3 months. Researchers took RNA transcripts and amplified TCR beta CDR3 regions from them. HTBI primers served in a first-round RT-PCR, which a second-round multiplex PCR followed. TCRdb fed the multiplex PCR reads into MiXCR, producing one record per CDR3 protein. The table shows around 400,000 distinct CDR3 sequences, with around 19% occurring only once. This clonotype was seen many times. V shed 1 base and J 2 bases; nucleotides not matched to a gene: 8. Germline loops: CDR1 SGHRS, CDR2 YFSETQ. CDR3 length: 16 residues.

The genes are TRBV5-1 and TRBJ1-1; TRBD1 aligns across 7 bases. The clonotype was recovered from a young woman with Graves' ophthalmopathy. The sequenced sample consisted of peripheral blood. Here the CDR3 DNA reads TGCGCCAGCAGCTTGCTTGGACAGGCTGGAAACACTGAAGCTTTCTTT. The encoded protein is CASSLLGQAGNTEAFF.